Ten or more counts support the clone carrying this T cell receptor beta chain. The CDR3 is 14 residues long. Trimming left V 1 base short and J 9 bases short, with 13 bases between. Germline V gene data show CDR1 as SGHTA and CDR2 as FQGNSA. The sample belongs to a study of human T cells and chemical hapten exposure. Time point given: patch test 2, 6 weeks after DPC sensitization. Treatment reported: therapeutic diphenylcyclopropenone sensitization with weekly scalp DPC. TCRdb recomputed calls from the RACE reads with MiXCR, one row per CDR3 protein. The sample holds approximately 84,000 distinct CDR3 sequences, 11% seen once.

The specimen was whole blood, collected in connection with sensitization to the hapten diphenylcyclopropenone (DPC). This TCR was sampled from a man between 18 and 29 years old with alopecia areata. Some clones in this sample may be carry-over from other donors' samples. The chain is built from TRBV7-2 and TRBJ2-1; D is unclear. The CDR3 sequence is CASSLGYRVVEQFF. CDR3 bases: TGTGCCAGCAGCTTAGGGTATCGAGTCGTTGAGCAGTTCTTC.